This T cell receptor beta chain was recovered during a study of early T cells in non-severe SARS-CoV-2 infection. This clonotype has only one observation. With a much larger clone just one base away, this may be a read error. MiXCR, run by TCRdb on the 5' RACE reads, gives a single entry per CDR3 protein. Seen here are around 70,000 distinct CDR3 sequences, 9.1% observed once, and the top ten hold roughly 3.2%. The sequenced sample consisted of whole blood. This clonotype was obtained from an adult who was a healthcare worker with PCR-confirmed SARS-CoV-2 infection or an uninfected control (not recorded which).

The CDR3 reads CASSQSAGTGQDKQYF. In DNA form, the CDR3 reads TGCGCCAGCAGTCAATCGGCCGGGACAGGGCAGGACAAGCAGTACTTC. J is TRBJ2-7 and V is TRBV23-1, with TRBD1 matching 9 bases. TRBV23-1 is known as an ORF, though its function is uncertain. Trimming took 0 bases from V and 8 from J; bases not matched to a gene: 11. The CDR3 length is 16 residues.